The 32 T cell receptor beta chains in this list originate from one sample, sequenced in a study of blood T cell repertoires in COVID-19. TCRdb's table, derived via immunoSEQ multiplex PCR, lists solely in-frame clones and lacks some. The repertoire has around 250,000 clones, 80% to 90% of them found once; the top ten carry approximately 4%. Sequencing was carried out using PBMCs or T cells enriched from blood (not recorded which). The receptors come from a young man with acute COVID-19.

This rearrangement joins TRBV20-1 to TRBJ1-6; D not certain. The V and J ends lost 3 bases and 5 bases respectively, with 14 bases between them. The CDR3 totals 15 residues. Per germline, CDR1 DFQATT and CDR2 SNEGSKA (reference sequence). Here the CDR3 DNA reads TGCAGTGCTAGTTTCGGGGTCGGGGATAATTCACCCCTCCACTTT. Protein product: CSASFGVGDNSPLHF.

CDR3 loop: CASSRLSSYEQYV. Here the CDR3 DNA reads TGTGCCAGCAGTAGACTAAGCTCCTACGAGCAGTACGTC. J is TRBJ2-7 and V is TRBV5-8, with D maybe TRBD2 (5 bases). V was cut by 5 bases and J by 0 bases, with 9 bases left in between. Germline V gene data show CDR1 as SGHTS and CDR2 as YDEGEE. The CDR3 is 13 amino acids.

The genes are TRBV19 and TRBJ1-5; 7 positions match TRBD1. Germline V gene data show CDR1 as LNHDA and CDR2 as SQIVND (reference sequence). After removal of 7 bases from V and 6 bases from J, the junction contained 6 bases not matched to a gene. This CDR3 is built from 13 residues. Here the CDR3 reads CASILGGGQPQHF. In DNA, the CDR3 is TGTGCCAGTATCCTAGGGGGCGGTCAGCCCCAGCATTTT.

The chain couples TRBV3-1 (or the pseudogene TRBV3-2) to TRBJ2-5; D might be TRBD1 (8 bases). Germline CDR1 and CDR2: LGHDT and YNNKEL (reference sequence). V was clipped by 0 bases and J by 7 bases, with 15 bases between them. There are 15 residues in the CDR3. The CDR3 here is CASSQDTTGGGTQYF. The DNA for the CDR3 is TGTGCCAGCAGCCAAGATACCACAGGGGGGGGGACCCAGTACTTC.

The rearrangement uses TRBV10-3 and TRBJ2-2; maybe TRBD1 (5 bases). Per the germline V gene, CDR1 is ENHRY and CDR2 is SYGVKD. The CDR3 runs to 16 residues. V shed 6 bases and J shed 1 base, with 15 bases lying between them. The CDR3 sequence is CAIRRRGTGNTGELFF. In DNA, the CDR3 is TGTGCCATCAGAAGAAGAGGAACAGGGAACACCGGGGAGCTGTTTTTT.

V gene TRBV29-1 combines with J gene TRBJ2-1; TRBD2 matches at 13 bases. After removal of 6 bases from V and 9 bases from J, the junction contained 11 bases not matched to a gene. The V gene's germline CDR1 is SQVTM and CDR2 ANQGSEA. This CDR3 has 15 residues. CDR3 nucleotide sequence: TGCAGCGTAGGCATCGGACTAGCGGGGGCCCTTGAGCAGTTCTTC. Translating it yields CSVGIGLAGALEQFF.

The chain employs TRBV25-1 and TRBJ2-2; tentatively, D is TRBD1 (6 bases). The germline V and J ends were trimmed by 0 bases and 3 bases, with 8 bases remaining between them. The germline V gene has CDR1 MGHDK and CDR2 SYGVNS. The CDR3 length is 15 residues. DNA of the CDR3: TGTGCCAGCAGTGAATATCGACAGGACACCGGGGAGCTGTTTTTT. Amino acid sequence: CASSEYRQDTGELFF.

The V call is TRBV19, the J call TRBJ1-1; a weak D match, TRBD1 (5 bases). With 5 bases removed from V and 2 bases from J, the gap between germline ends came to 18 bases. Germline assignment: CDR1 LNHDA and CDR2 SQIVND (reference sequence). This CDR3 is built from 16 residues. In nucleotides, the CDR3 is TGTGCCAGTAGTCCCCGGAGGGGAAGGATCAACACTGAAGCTTTCTTT. It codes for CASSPRRGRINTEAFF.

The J gene is TRBJ1-1, the V gene TRBV14; D unresolved. The CDR3 extends over 14 amino acids. Trimming cost V 2 bases and J 3 bases, with 10 bases left between them. CDR1 is SGHDN, CDR2 FVKESK, per germline. The CDR3 DNA follows: TGTGCCAGCAGCCAATGGGGAGAAGACACTGAAGCTTTCTTT. This gives the protein CASSQWGEDTEAFF.

CDR3 coding DNA: TGTGCCACCCGCGGATCGAGCACTGAAGCTTTCTTT. Translation: CATRGSSTEAFF. The genes are TRBV18 and TRBJ1-1; D uncertain. Trimming stripped 10 bases from V and 4 bases from J, with 13 bases between. CDR1 is KGHSH and CDR2 is LQKENI in the germline V gene. The CDR3 loop spans 12 amino acids.

The V call is TRBV11-2, the J call TRBJ1-6; maybe TRBD1 (6 bases). This CDR3 has 14 residues. Germline assignment: CDR1 SGHAT and CDR2 FQNNGV. The V gene lost 5 bases and the J gene lost 9 bases, with 14 bases spanning the gap. The CDR3 spells CASSTTGITSPLHF. The CDR3 region has the DNA TGTGCCAGCAGCACCACAGGGATTACTTCACCCCTCCACTTT.

V and J are TRBV6-2 or TRBV6-3 and TRBJ1-2, with 8 bases matching TRBD1. The CDR3 extends over 16 amino acids. Per the germline V gene, CDR1 is MNHEY and CDR2 is SVGEGT. After removal of 4 bases from V and 6 bases from J, the junction contained 13 bases not matched to a gene. CDR3 in DNA: TGTGCCAGCAGTTTCACCGGGACAGGTTATGTTAATGGCTACACCTTC. This translates into CASSFTGTGYVNGYTF.

The chain couples TRBV11-1 to TRBJ1-2; D gene unclear. The CDR3 is made up of 16 amino acids. From germline, CDR1 is SGHAT and CDR2 FQDESV (reference sequence). Trimming left V 0 bases short and J 4 bases short, with 15 bases between. As DNA, the CDR3 is TGTGCCAGCAGCTTAGCTGGGGAGGCCGCGGGCTATGGCTACACCTTC. The encoded protein is CASSLAGEAAGYGYTF.

The chain combines TRBV11-3 with TRBJ2-3; TRBD1 is a possible D gene (5 bases). Trimming removed 1 base at V and 5 bases at J, with 10 bases between. The CDR3 runs to 14 residues. CDR1 and CDR2 from the germline V gene are SGHNT and YENEEA. The CDR3 nucleotides read TGTGCCAGCAGCTTAGGCAGGGTAGAAGATACGCAGTATTTT. It is translated as CASSLGRVEDTQYF.

V gene TRBV19 combines with J gene TRBJ1-5; tentative D call: TRBD1 (5 bases). Trimming left V 6 bases short and J 0 bases short, with 12 bases between. This CDR3 region has 15 residues. Germline lookup yields CDR1 LNHDA and CDR2 SQIVND (reference sequence). CDR3 residues: CASSRASFSNQPQHF. The CDR3 nucleotides read TGTGCCAGTAGCAGGGCGAGTTTTAGCAATCAGCCCCAGCATTTT.

The J gene is TRBJ2-3, the V gene TRBV2; D unclear. Trimming took off 5 bases at V and 2 bases at J, with 5 bases between the two ends. CDR3 length equals 12 residues. The germline gives CDR1 SNHLY, CDR2 FYNNEI. In DNA, the CDR3 is TGTGCCAGCAGTACTTACACAGATACGCAGTATTTT. It codes for CASSTYTDTQYF.

V gene TRBV11-2 combines with J gene TRBJ2-2; 7 nucleotides line up with TRBD2. V gave up 4 bases and J gave up 7 bases; unmatched junction bases: 3. Germline V lookup: CDR1 SGHAT, CDR2 FQNNGV. The CDR3 covers 13 residues. CDR3 residues: CASSWREGGELFF. As DNA, the CDR3 is TGTGCCAGCAGCTGGAGGGAGGGCGGGGAGCTGTTTTTT.

The chain couples TRBV25-1 to TRBJ2-3; TRBD2 matches at 8 bases. The CDR3 covers 15 residues. The J segment lost 5 bases and the V segment lost 6 bases, leaving 10 bases of the junction unmatched. CDR1 is MGHDK and CDR2 is SYGVNS in the germline V gene. The CDR3 nucleotides read TGTGCCAGCAGCTTTAGCGGGGAAGTGGTAGATACGCAGTATTTT. Translation gives CASSFSGEVVDTQYF.

V usage is TRBV15 and J usage is TRBJ2-3; no clear D. This CDR3 is 13 amino acids long. The V end was cut by 0 bases, the J end by 3 bases, with 4 bases between. CDR1 and CDR2 (germline): LNHNV, YYDKDF (reference sequence). CDR3 loop: CATSRDMTDTQYF. The CDR3 DNA sequence: TGTGCCACCAGCAGAGATATGACAGATACGCAGTATTTT.

For the CDR3, the DNA is TGTGCCAGCGGCGGGGCGGTAAACACCGGGGAGCTGTTTTTT. Its protein is CASGGAVNTGELFF. The V call is TRBV6-5, the J call TRBJ2-2; maybe TRBD2 (6 bases). CDR1 and CDR2 (germline): MNHEY, SVGAGI. The CDR3 spans 14 residues. The V gene lost 8 bases and the J gene lost 2 bases, with 12 bases spanning the gap.

The J gene is TRBJ2-2, the V gene TRBV19; TRBD1 matches 9 bases. The CDR3 has 15 amino acids. The germline CDR1 and CDR2 sequences are LNHDA and SQIVND (reference sequence). The J segment lost 7 bases and the V segment lost 4 bases, leaving 7 bases of the junction unmatched. CDR3 bases: TGTGCCAGTAGTACCACACAGGGGGCGTTCGGGGAGCTGTTTTTT. As protein: CASSTTQGAFGELFF.

The gene calls are TRBV5-1 and TRBJ2-3; 8 bases line up with TRBD1. Trimming took 0 bases from V and 6 from J; bases not matched to a gene: 6. CDR3 length: 15 residues. Germline V gene lookup returns CDR1 SGHRS and CDR2 YFSETQ. The CDR3 DNA is TGCGCCAGCAGCTTGGTTGACAGGGGTGATGATACGCAGTATTTT. Protein: CASSLVDRGDDTQYF. Full variable domain (remainder filled in from reference TRBV5-1 and TRBJ2-3): KAGVTQTPRYLIKTRGQQVTLSCSPISGHRSVSWYQQTPGQGLQFLFEYFSETQRNKGNFPGRFSGRQFSNSRSEMNVSTLELGDSALYLCASSLVDRGDDTQYFGPGTRLTVL.

J is TRBJ2-5 and V is TRBV7-9; D might be TRBD1 (5 bases). V lost 3 bases and J 2 bases, leaving 13 bases between the germline ends. This CDR3 has 15 amino acids. The germline gives CDR1 SEHNR, CDR2 FQNEAQ (reference sequence). In DNA, the CDR3 is TGTGCCAGCAGCTTTGCAGGGATTGGGCAAGAGACCCAGTACTTC. This translates into CASSFAGIGQETQYF.

The gene calls are TRBV19 and TRBJ1-2; TRBD1 aligns across 7 bases. The CDR3 has 13 residues. The germline V gene encodes CDR1 LNHDA and CDR2 SQIVND (reference sequence). V dropped 7 bases and J dropped 0; count of bases not matched to a gene: 2. This CDR3 reads CASKGQTNYGYTF. The CDR3 nucleotides are TGTGCCAGTAAGGGACAGACTAACTATGGCTACACCTTC. Filled out from reference TRBV19 and TRBJ1-2, the complete variable domain reads DGGITQSPKYLFRKEGQNVTLSCEQNLNHDAMYWYRQDPGQGLRLIYYSQIVNDFQKGDIAEGYSVSREKKESFPLTVTSAQKNPTAFYLCASKGQTNYGYTFGSGTRLTVV.

This sequence joins TRBV7-8 and TRBJ2-6, with D uncertain. The CDR3 covers 16 residues. The germline V gene has CDR1 SGHVS and CDR2 FQNEAQ. V gave up 6 bases and J gave up 0 bases, with 12 bases separating them. The CDR3 coding sequence is TGTGCCAGCAGGTTTACCGGGTACTCTGGGGCCAACGTCCTGACTTTC. This sequence encodes CASRFTGYSGANVLTF.

This clone has at least ten counts. V gene TRBV30 combines with J gene TRBJ1-2; 9 nucleotides agree with TRBD1. With V trimmed by 4 bases and J by 2 bases, 11 bases remained unmatched. CDR3 length equals 16 residues. CDR1 is GTSNPN, CDR2 SVGIG, per germline (reference sequence). DNA of the CDR3: TGTGCCTGGACCCAACTAGGGACAGGGAGGAACTATGGCTACACCTTC. It is translated as CAWTQLGTGRNYGYTF.

This clone was picked up one time. The gene calls are TRBV5-6 and TRBJ2-7, with a weak D call TRBD2 (5 bases). This CDR3 region has 18 residues. In germline, CDR1 is SGHDT, CDR2 YYEEEE. V lost 0 bases and J lost 1, with 20 bases in between. CDR3 loop: CASSLAGSGRRGSYEQYV. CDR3 DNA sequence: TGTGCCAGCAGCTTGGCTGGGTCGGGTCGCCGCGGGTCCTACGAGCAGTACGTC.

V and J are TRBV7-8 and TRBJ1-6, with 12 nucleotides matching TRBD1. The CDR3 loop spans 15 amino acids. Germline V gene data show CDR1 as SGHVS and CDR2 as FQNEAQ. Unmatched junction bases numbered 8, after V lost 8 bases and J lost 9 bases. The CDR3 region has the DNA TGTGCCAGCGTCCGGGACAGGGGGCTTGGTTCACCCCTCCACTTT. Encoded protein: CASVRDRGLGSPLHF.

The chain carries TRBV4-1 and TRBJ2-5, with D perhaps matching TRBD1 (6 bases). Germline V gene lookup returns CDR1 MGHRA and CDR2 YSYEKL. V was cut by 4 bases and J by 5 bases, with 14 bases left in between. This CDR3 has 14 amino acids. CDR3: CASSLYRESETQYF. Written as DNA, the CDR3 is TGCGCCAGCAGCCTGTACAGGGAATCGGAGACCCAGTACTTC.

This clone has only a few counts. V and J are TRBV6-5 and TRBJ1-2, with a possible D match to TRBD1 (5 bases). The CDR3 runs 15 residues. The V end lost 9 bases, the J end lost 2 bases, and 19 bases lay between the germline ends. The V gene's germline CDR1 is MNHEY and CDR2 SVGAGI. The CDR3: CASRSLPGSNYGYTF. In nucleotides, the CDR3 is TGTGCCAGTCGCTCATTGCCAGGGTCGAACTATGGCTACACCTTC.

The V call is TRBV2, the J call TRBJ1-4, with D tentatively TRBD1 (6 bases). This CDR3 is built from 16 residues. Trimming removed 6 bases at V and 7 bases at J, with 21 bases between. Per the germline V gene, CDR1 is SNHLY and CDR2 is FYNNEI. As DNA, the CDR3 is TGTGCCAGCAGACGCGACGCGGGGGGCGGGAGTGAAAAACTGTTTTTT. Translating gives CASRRDAGGGSEKLFF.

The V and J genes are TRBV5-5 and TRBJ2-5, with 14 positions matching TRBD2. CDR1 is SGHKS, CDR2 YYEKEE, per germline (reference sequence). The V gene end was trimmed by 3 bases and the J gene end by 0 bases; junction bases not matched to a gene: 1. CDR3 size: 16 residues. CDR3 protein: CASSWTSGGYQETQYF. CDR3 coding DNA: TGTGCCAGCAGCTGGACTAGCGGGGGGTACCAAGAGACCCAGTACTTC.